The T cell receptor beta chain under discussion was sequenced for a study of Ad26.COV2.S vaccination and SARS-CoV-2 variants. Looking at the study overall: In the COV1001 trial, the donor was in the Ad26.COV2.S arm. Study-level points and caveats: Considerable breadth of spike-specific CD8+ and CD4+ T cell responses has reportedly been documented following vaccination.

Concerning this clone itself: Its antigen is unknown.

Libraries were prepared by immunoSEQ multiplex PCR; TCRdb keeps only in-frame clonotypes and omits some of them. The sample lists under 500,000 clones, about 92% occurring once. Treatment indicated: roughly 20 received Ad26.COV2.S at low or high dose, single or two shots; 5 received placebo; per-sample allocation not given. Day 63 after the first vaccine or placebo injection was the time point for sampling. The sequence was obtained from a person aged 18-65 years who received the Ad26.COV2.S COVID-19 vaccine or a placebo. The sequencing here drew on peripheral blood, taken in a trial of Ad26.COV2.S vaccine versus placebo.

The CDR3 spells CASSQDKQGNSYEQYF. The CDR3 nucleotides are TGCGCCAGCAGCCAAGATAAACAGGGGAACTCCTACGAGCAGTACTTC. The rearrangement joins TRBV4-3 to TRBJ2-7; 7 nucleotides align to TRBD1. CDR1 and CDR2 (germline): LGHNA, YSLEER. CDR3 size: 16 residues. Trimming at V came to 0 bases and at J to 0 bases, leaving 5 bases not matched to a gene.